This note documents a single T cell receptor (beta chain) sequence. The CDR3 spans 14 residues. Trimming took off 4 bases at V and 0 bases at J, with 10 bases between the two ends. The germline V gene has CDR1 MNHNY and CDR2 SVGAGI (reference sequence). These data are taken from a study of blood T cell repertoires in COVID-19. In the authors' workflow: For nucleated cells, counts were estimated from reference gene primer amplification. Libraries were prepared by immunoSEQ multiplex PCR; TCRdb keeps only in-frame clonotypes and omits some of them. The D gene and trimming were derived from the DNA, and the V and J assignments and clone size from that table. The sample carries 46,000 or so clones, roughly nine tenths recorded once.

The sequence came from a man in his 60s with active or convalescent COVID-19. The chain is built from TRBV6-6 and TRBJ2-7; D gene unclear. The specimen was peripheral blood. In DNA, the CDR3 is TGTGCCAGCAGTTCACCCCCCAGCTCCTACGAGCAGTACTTC. Protein: CASSSPPSSYEQYF.